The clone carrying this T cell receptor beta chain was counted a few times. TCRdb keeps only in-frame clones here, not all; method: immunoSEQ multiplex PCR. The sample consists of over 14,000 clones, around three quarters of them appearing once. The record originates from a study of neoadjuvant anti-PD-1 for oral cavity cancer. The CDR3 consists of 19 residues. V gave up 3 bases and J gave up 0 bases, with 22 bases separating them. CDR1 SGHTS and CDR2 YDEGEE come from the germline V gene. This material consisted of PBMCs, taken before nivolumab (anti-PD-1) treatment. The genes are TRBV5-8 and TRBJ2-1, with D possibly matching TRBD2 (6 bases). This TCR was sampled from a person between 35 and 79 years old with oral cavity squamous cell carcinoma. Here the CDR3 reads CASSWRARTAWSSYNEQFF. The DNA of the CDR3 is TGTGCCAGCAGCTGGAGGGCTCGGACTGCCTGGAGCTCCTACAATGAGCAGTTCTTC. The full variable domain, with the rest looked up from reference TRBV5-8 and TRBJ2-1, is EAGVTQSPTHLIKTRGQQATLRCSPISGHTSVYWYQQALGLGLQFLLWYDEGEERNRGNFPPRFSGRQFPNYSSELNVNALELEDSALYLCASSWRARTAWSSYNEQFFGPGTRLTVL.